The rows below give T cell receptor beta chains drawn from one sample of a study of PD-1 blockade in classical Hodgkin lymphoma. Measured with immunoSEQ multiplex PCR; TCRdb has only the in-frame clones, and not every one. Of more than 15,000 clones in the sample, about 83% are singletons; the top ten hold over 1%. Input material: CD4+ T cells from blood. The receptors here all came from a human donor with classical Hodgkin lymphoma. Both conserved end residues are part of each CDR3. The order of the fields is CDR3 protein, CDR3 DNA, CDR3 length, D gene, V gene, J gene, clone size. The D gene is left open where the match is weak. Clone size is not always given. Where it is, it says once, few, many or a class for expanded clones.

CDR3 protein: CASSIIRGLNYGYTF
CDR3 DNA: TGTGCCAGTAGTATTATTCGGGGACTGAACTATGGCTACACCTTC
CDR3 length: 15
D gene: .
V gene: TRBV19
J gene: TRBJ1-2
clone size: .

CDR3 protein: CASSLDRNTEAFF
CDR3 DNA: TGTGCCAGCAGTTTGGACAGGAACACTGAAGCTTTCTTT
CDR3 length: 13
D gene: .
V gene: TRBV2
J gene: TRBJ1-1
clone size: .

CDR3 protein: CASSPERAAGTEAFF
CDR3 DNA: TGTGCCAGCAGCCCCGAGAGGGCGGCCGGCACTGAAGCTTTCTTT
CDR3 length: 15
D gene: .
V gene: TRBV11-1
J gene: TRBJ1-1
clone size: .

CDR3 protein: CAIRQGGNTEAFF
CDR3 DNA: TGTGCCATCCGACAGGGGGGGAACACTGAAGCTTTCTTT
CDR3 length: 13
D gene: TRBD1
V gene: TRBV6-5
J gene: TRBJ1-1
clone size: few

CDR3 protein: CASSEVRLAGDNEQFF
CDR3 DNA: TGTGCCAGCAGTGAAGTGAGACTAGCGGGAGACAATGAGCAGTTCTTC
CDR3 length: 16
D gene: TRBD2
V gene: TRBV2
J gene: TRBJ2-1
clone size: once

CDR3 protein: CASGVGWGSEAFF
CDR3 DNA: TGTGCCAGCGGCGTCGGGTGGGGGTCTGAAGCTTTCTTT
CDR3 length: 13
D gene: .
V gene: TRBV6-1
J gene: TRBJ1-1
clone size: .

CDR3 protein: CASKVQKTTGELFF
CDR3 DNA: TGTGCCAGTAAGGTACAGAAAACAACCGGGGAGCTGTTTTTT
CDR3 length: 14
D gene: .
V gene: TRBV19
J gene: TRBJ2-2
clone size: .

CDR3 protein: CASSWTENYGYTF
CDR3 DNA: TGTGCCAGTAGCTGGACAGAGAACTATGGCTACACCTTC
CDR3 length: 13
D gene: .
V gene: TRBV19
J gene: TRBJ1-2
clone size: .

CDR3 protein: CAIRGIAESYNEQFF
CDR3 DNA: TGTGCCATCAGGGGGATAGCGGAGTCCTACAATGAGCAGTTCTTC
CDR3 length: 15
D gene: .
V gene: TRBV10-3
J gene: TRBJ2-1
clone size: .

CDR3 protein: CASSMGGSRPYNEQFF
CDR3 DNA: TGTGCCAGTAGTATGGGAGGCTCCCGGCCCTACAATGAGCAGTTCTTC
CDR3 length: 16
D gene: .
V gene: TRBV19
J gene: TRBJ2-1
clone size: .

CDR3 protein: CASGRQGGREKLFF
CDR3 DNA: TGTGCCAGCGGTAGACAGGGAGGGCGGGAAAAACTGTTTTTT
CDR3 length: 14
D gene: TRBD1
V gene: TRBV28
J gene: TRBJ1-4
clone size: few

CDR3 protein: CASSTRTGGSYEQYF
CDR3 DNA: TGTGCCAGCAGTACTAGGACAGGGGGCTCCTACGAGCAGTACTTC
CDR3 length: 15
D gene: TRBD1
V gene: TRBV27
J gene: TRBJ2-7
clone size: few

CDR3 protein: CASSYRANTEAFF
CDR3 DNA: TGTGCCAGCAGTTACAGGGCCAACACTGAAGCTTTCTTT
CDR3 length: 13
D gene: .
V gene: TRBV6-5
J gene: TRBJ1-1
clone size: .

CDR3 protein: CASSRLAATDTQYF
CDR3 DNA: TGTGCCAGCAGTAGACTAGCGGCCACAGATACGCAGTATTTT
CDR3 length: 14
D gene: TRBD2
V gene: TRBV25-1
J gene: TRBJ2-3
clone size: .

CDR3 protein: CASSLRGQGSRYNEQFF
CDR3 DNA: TGTGCCAGCAGCTTGCGGGGACAGGGGAGCCGATACAATGAGCAGTTCTTC
CDR3 length: 17
D gene: TRBD1
V gene: TRBV5-6
J gene: TRBJ2-1
clone size: .

CDR3 protein: CASSPRLNTEAFF
CDR3 DNA: TGTGCCAGCAGTCCCAGATTGAACACTGAAGCTTTCTTT
CDR3 length: 13
D gene: .
V gene: TRBV6-6
J gene: TRBJ1-1
clone size: .

CDR3 protein: CSVEDLVRGGYGYTF
CDR3 DNA: TGCAGCGTTGAAGATCTTGTCAGGGGAGGCTATGGCTACACCTTC
CDR3 length: 15
D gene: .
V gene: TRBV29-1
J gene: TRBJ1-2
clone size: once

CDR3 protein: CASSIGGGEQFF
CDR3 DNA: TGTGCCAGTAGTATAGGAGGAGGTGAGCAGTTCTTC
CDR3 length: 12
D gene: .
V gene: TRBV19
J gene: TRBJ2-1
clone size: .

CDR3 protein: CASSLEFGYEQYF
CDR3 DNA: TGTGCCAGCAGCTTAGAGTTCGGCTACGAGCAGTACTTC
CDR3 length: 13
D gene: .
V gene: TRBV7-1
J gene: TRBJ2-7
clone size: .

CDR3 protein: CASSLFPGPYNEQFF
CDR3 DNA: TGTGCCAGCAGTTTATTCCCGGGCCCCTACAATGAGCAGTTCTTC
CDR3 length: 15
D gene: .
V gene: TRBV27
J gene: TRBJ2-1
clone size: .

CDR3 protein: CASSLGRTSTDTQYF
CDR3 DNA: TGTGCCAGCAGCTTAGGACGTACTAGCACAGATACGCAGTATTTT
CDR3 length: 15
D gene: .
V gene: TRBV11-3
J gene: TRBJ2-3
clone size: .

CDR3 protein: CASSGQGLLSGNTIYF
CDR3 DNA: TGTGCCAGCAGTGGACAGGGCCTTCTCTCTGGAAACACCATATATTTT
CDR3 length: 16
D gene: TRBD1
V gene: TRBV2
J gene: TRBJ1-3
clone size: .

CDR3 protein: CASSIDQGTFSNQPQHF
CDR3 DNA: TGTGCCAGTAGTATAGATCAAGGGACCTTTAGCAATCAGCCCCAGCATTTT
CDR3 length: 17
D gene: .
V gene: TRBV19
J gene: TRBJ1-5
clone size: .

CDR3 protein: CASSPGQGLQETQYF
CDR3 DNA: TGTGCCAGCAGCCCGGGACAGGGACTCCAAGAGACCCAGTACTTC
CDR3 length: 15
D gene: TRBD1
V gene: TRBV2
J gene: TRBJ2-5
clone size: .

CDR3 protein: CASSVARENTEAFF
CDR3 DNA: TGTGCCAGCAGCGTAGCCAGGGAGAACACTGAAGCTTTCTTT
CDR3 length: 14
D gene: .
V gene: TRBV9
J gene: TRBJ1-1
clone size: once

CDR3 protein: CASSLGRGLDGGADTQYF
CDR3 DNA: TGTGCCAGCAGTCTGGGCCGGGGACTAGACGGAGGGGCAGATACGCAGTATTTT
CDR3 length: 18
D gene: TRBD2
V gene: TRBV4-2
J gene: TRBJ2-3
clone size: .

CDR3 protein: CASSPGTSNSPLHF
CDR3 DNA: TGCGCCAGCAGTCCCGGGACAAGTAATTCACCCCTCCACTTT
CDR3 length: 14
D gene: .
V gene: TRBV5-1
J gene: TRBJ1-6
clone size: .

CDR3 protein: CASSRGRTENYGYTF
CDR3 DNA: TGCGCCAGCAGCCGAGGACGGACAGAGAACTATGGCTACACCTTC
CDR3 length: 15
D gene: .
V gene: TRBV5-1
J gene: TRBJ1-2
clone size: .

CDR3 protein: CASSLVTGSNQPQHF
CDR3 DNA: TGTGCCAGCAGCTTAGTAACGGGGAGCAATCAGCCCCAGCATTTT
CDR3 length: 15
D gene: .
V gene: TRBV7-2
J gene: TRBJ1-5
clone size: .

CDR3 protein: CASSLGQGNTEAFF
CDR3 DNA: TGTGCCAGCAGCTTAGGGCAGGGTAACACTGAAGCTTTCTTT
CDR3 length: 14
D gene: .
V gene: TRBV7-3
J gene: TRBJ1-1
clone size: .

CDR3 protein: CASSASGANVLTF
CDR3 DNA: TGTGCCAGCAGTGCCAGTGGGGCCAACGTCCTGACTTTC
CDR3 length: 13
D gene: .
V gene: TRBV25-1
J gene: TRBJ2-6
clone size: .

CDR3 protein: CASSDLGGSPQETQYF
CDR3 DNA: TGTGCCAGCAGTGACCTGGGCGGGAGTCCCCAAGAGACCCAGTACTTC
CDR3 length: 16
D gene: TRBD2
V gene: TRBV6-4
J gene: TRBJ2-5
clone size: few

CDR3 protein: CASSLLGQGRNEQYF
CDR3 DNA: TGCGCCAGCAGCTTGCTGGGACAGGGCCGGAACGAGCAGTACTTC
CDR3 length: 15
D gene: TRBD1
V gene: TRBV5-1
J gene: TRBJ2-7
clone size: .

CDR3 protein: CASNDRGISTDTQYF
CDR3 DNA: TGTGCCAGTAACGACAGGGGGATTAGCACAGATACGCAGTATTTT
CDR3 length: 15
D gene: TRBD1
V gene: TRBV19
J gene: TRBJ2-3
clone size: .

CDR3 protein: CAISEDGTTNEKLFF
CDR3 DNA: TGTGCCATCAGTGAGGATGGCACAACTAATGAAAAACTGTTTTTT
CDR3 length: 15
D gene: .
V gene: TRBV10-3
J gene: TRBJ1-4
clone size: .

CDR3 protein: CASSSPTGNSNQPQHF
CDR3 DNA: TGTGCCAGCAGTTCGCCGACAGGAAATAGCAATCAGCCCCAGCATTTT
CDR3 length: 16
D gene: .
V gene: TRBV28
J gene: TRBJ1-5
clone size: .

CDR3 protein: CASSGQATSGNTIYF
CDR3 DNA: TGTGCCAGCTCAGGACAGGCGACCTCTGGAAACACCATATATTTT
CDR3 length: 15
D gene: TRBD1
V gene: TRBV18
J gene: TRBJ1-3
clone size: .

CDR3 protein: CASSYSVAGAYEQYF
CDR3 DNA: TGTGCCAGCAGTTACTCGGTAGCGGGGGCCTACGAGCAGTACTTC
CDR3 length: 15
D gene: TRBD2
V gene: TRBV6-5
J gene: TRBJ2-7
clone size: .

CDR3 protein: CASSTPGTGHEQFF
CDR3 DNA: TGTGCCAGCAGTACCCCGGGGACAGGGCATGAGCAGTTCTTC
CDR3 length: 14
D gene: TRBD1
V gene: TRBV6-5
J gene: TRBJ2-1
clone size: once

CDR3 protein: CASSLRTGTDTQYF
CDR3 DNA: TGCGCCAGCAGCCTGCGGACAGGGACAGATACGCAGTATTTT
CDR3 length: 14
D gene: TRBD1
V gene: TRBV5-1
J gene: TRBJ2-3
clone size: few

CDR3 protein: CASSPTRREKLFF
CDR3 DNA: TGTGCCAGCAGCCCCACACGGCGTGAAAAACTGTTTTTT
CDR3 length: 13
D gene: .
V gene: TRBV6-1
J gene: TRBJ1-4
clone size: .

CDR3 protein: CASTRTASNTEAFF
CDR3 DNA: TGTGCCAGCACCAGGACAGCATCGAACACTGAAGCTTTCTTT
CDR3 length: 14
D gene: .
V gene: TRBV6-1
J gene: TRBJ1-1
clone size: few

CDR3 protein: CASSSEDRTGGETQYF
CDR3 DNA: TGTGCCAGCAGCTCAGAGGACAGGACAGGGGGAGAGACCCAGTACTTC
CDR3 length: 16
D gene: TRBD1
V gene: TRBV5-4
J gene: TRBJ2-5
clone size: few

CDR3 protein: CASSEVTEAFF
CDR3 DNA: TGTGCCAGCAGTGAAGTAACTGAAGCTTTCTTT
CDR3 length: 11
D gene: .
V gene: TRBV6-1
J gene: TRBJ1-1
clone size: once

CDR3 protein: CASSAGPFEQFF
CDR3 DNA: TGTGCCAGTAGTGCCGGTCCTTTTGAGCAGTTCTTC
CDR3 length: 12
D gene: .
V gene: TRBV19
J gene: TRBJ2-1
clone size: .

CDR3 protein: CASSINYEQYF
CDR3 DNA: TGTGCCAGCAGTATTAACTACGAGCAGTACTTC
CDR3 length: 11
D gene: .
V gene: TRBV28
J gene: TRBJ2-7
clone size: .

CDR3 protein: CASSGTAINYGYTF
CDR3 DNA: TGTGCCAGCAGTGGGACAGCGATTAACTATGGCTACACCTTC
CDR3 length: 14
D gene: .
V gene: TRBV6-1
J gene: TRBJ1-2
clone size: few

CDR3 protein: CASSLGETSSNEQFF
CDR3 DNA: TGTGCTAGCAGCTTAGGGGAGACTAGCTCCAATGAGCAGTTCTTC
CDR3 length: 15
D gene: TRBD2
V gene: TRBV7-7
J gene: TRBJ2-1
clone size: .

CDR3 protein: CASSYGSTGRSTF
CDR3 DNA: TGTGCCAGCAGTTACGGGTCGACAGGGCGGAGTACTTTC
CDR3 length: 13
D gene: TRBD1
V gene: TRBV6-5
J gene: TRBJ2-7
clone size: once

CDR3 protein: CASSAIGTWGNTIYF
CDR3 DNA: TGTGCCAGCAGCGCCATAGGGACGTGGGGAAACACCATATATTTT
CDR3 length: 15
D gene: .
V gene: TRBV9
J gene: TRBJ1-3
clone size: .

CDR3 protein: CASSPRWGYQETQYF
CDR3 DNA: TGCGCCAGCAGCCCCCGGTGGGGCTACCAAGAGACCCAGTACTTC
CDR3 length: 15
D gene: .
V gene: TRBV5-1
J gene: TRBJ2-5
clone size: .

CDR3 protein: CASSSERGRINEQYF
CDR3 DNA: TGTGCCAGCAGCTCTGAGAGGGGGAGAATCAACGAGCAGTACTTC
CDR3 length: 15
D gene: .
V gene: TRBV2
J gene: TRBJ2-7
clone size: .

CDR3 protein: CASSYSAGGQETQYF
CDR3 DNA: TGCGCCAGCAGTTACTCGGCGGGAGGGCAAGAGACCCAGTACTTC
CDR3 length: 15
D gene: TRBD2
V gene: TRBV5-1
J gene: TRBJ2-5
clone size: .

CDR3 protein: CASSYSAGWYEQYF
CDR3 DNA: TGTGCCAGCAGTTACTCGGCAGGGTGGTACGAGCAGTACTTC
CDR3 length: 14
D gene: .
V gene: TRBV6-5
J gene: TRBJ2-7
clone size: .